A selection of T cell receptor beta chains follows, all from one sample in a study of cytomegalovirus exposure and HLA in healthy donors. Profiled with immunoSEQ multiplex PCR; TCRdb holds only in-frame clones, not every one. Found here are under 150,000 clones, about four fifths of them singletons; the top ten hold approximately 4%. Sequences were obtained from PBMCs. The receptor source for this set is a woman in her thirties or forties in good health and CMV-seronegative. Both conserved end residues are part of each CDR3. Each record gives: V gene, D gene, clone size, J gene, CDR3 DNA, CDR3 protein. The D gene is left open where the match is weak. Where a row states a size, it is once, few, many or the class of an expanded clone; other rows omit it.

TRBV6-6	-	-	TRBJ2-6	TGTGCCAGCAGTTACCCCACAGGGCTTGGGGCCAACGTCCCGACTTTC	CASSYPTGLGANVPTF
TRBV7-2	TRBD2	-	TRBJ2-1	TGTGCCAGCAGCTCAATACCCACTAGCGGCAATGAGCAGTTCTTC	CASSSIPTSGNEQFF
TRBV7-3	TRBD1	-	TRBJ1-1	TGTGCCAGCAGCTTAATGGGACAGGCGAACACTGAAGCTTTCTTT	CASSLMGQANTEAFF
TRBV12-5	-	-	TRBJ2-7	TGTGCTAGTGGTCCGACAGGGATCGGGGGCGAGCAGTACTTC	CASGPTGIGGEQYF
TRBV29-1	-	-	TRBJ2-6	TGCAGCGTTGACGTGAGACAGGTGGGGGGGGCCAACGTCCTGACCTTC	CSVDVRQVGGANVLTF
TRBV5-4	TRBD2	-	TRBJ2-3	TGTGCCAGCAGCTACGCGGGGGGCCCAGCGACAGATACGCAGTATTTT	CASSYAGGPATDTQYF
TRBV9	TRBD1	once	TRBJ1-6	TGTGCCAGCAGCGTGGGGACCGGGACAGCCTTATCACCCCTCCACTTT	CASSVGTGTALSPLHF
TRBV6-8	-	few	TRBJ1-1	TGTGCGGATCACCAGGGGATGAACACTGAAGCTTTCTTT	CADHQGMNTEAFF
TRBV5-1	TRBD1	-	TRBJ2-3	TGCGCCAGCAGTTATGGCAGGGGACAGTCCACAGATACGCAGTATTTT	CASSYGRGQSTDTQYF
TRBV6-5	-	medium-sized	TRBJ1-1	TGTGCCAGCAGTTACTTCGGGGGGCAAGGGGCTTTCTTT	CASSYFGGQGAFF
TRBV4-2	-	-	TRBJ2-7	TGTGCCAGCAGCCCTCAGGGATTCTACGAGCAGTACTTC	CASSPQGFYEQYF
TRBV15	-	-	TRBJ2-2	TGTGCCACCAGCAGCTCCGGGGCCGGGGAGCTGTTTTTT	CATSSSGAGELFF
TRBV12-5	TRBD1	few	TRBJ1-1	TGTGCTAGTGGACAGGGGGCGCGCCGGACTGAAGCTTTCTTT	CASGQGARRTEAFF
TRBV5-1	-	-	TRBJ2-7	TGCGCCAGCAGCTTGGATTATACCTACGAGCAGTACTTC	CASSLDYTYEQYF
TRBV6-6	-	-	TRBJ2-5	TGTGCCAGCAGTTTGGGACTCCAAGAGACCCAGTACTTC	CASSLGLQETQYF
TRBV6-1	-	-	TRBJ2-7	TGTGCCAGCAGCCCGGGACACCTATACTCCTACGAGCAGTACTTC	CASSPGHLYSYEQYF
TRBV19	-	-	TRBJ1-3	TGTGCCAGTACTCAGGGGAGCTCTGGAAACACCATATATTTT	CASTQGSSGNTIYF
TRBV12-5	-	-	TRBJ1-1	TGTGCTAGTGGTTTGGTACAGGGGAACACTGAAGCTTTCTTT	CASGLVQGNTEAFF
TRBV7-2	TRBD1	-	TRBJ1-6	TGTGCCAGCAGCCTGGGACAGGGGACTTCACCCCTCCACTTT	CASSLGQGTSPLHF
TRBV27	-	-	TRBJ2-1	TGTGCCAGTGCGCGGCCGAGCTCCTACAATGAGCAGTTCTTC	CASARPSSYNEQFF
TRBV5-6	TRBD1	once	TRBJ1-4	TGTGCCAGCAGCTTCGCCTCGACAGGGGGGAATGAAAAACTGTTTTTT	CASSFASTGGNEKLFF
TRBV7-9	TRBD1	-	TRBJ2-1	TGTGCCAGCAGCCCGGACAGGGTCTCCTACAATGAGCAGTTCTTC	CASSPDRVSYNEQFF
TRBV7-8	-	-	TRBJ2-7	TGTGCCAGCAGCTCGACTCAGGGGTTCGGCTCCTACGAGCAGTACTTC	CASSSTQGFGSYEQYF
TRBV7-9	-	-	TRBJ1-1	TGTGCCAGCAGCTTAGGGTCGGGTAGGGCTTTCTTT	CASSLGSGRAFF
TRBV2	TRBD2	-	TRBJ2-7	TGTGCCAGCGCTAGCGGGAGGGCCTACGAGCAGTACTTC	CASASGRAYEQYF
TRBV10-3	-	-	TRBJ1-2	TGTGCCATCAGTTCAGCACAGGGTGACTATGGCTACACCTTC	CAISSAQGDYGYTF
TRBV5-1	-	-	TRBJ2-7	TGCGCCAGCAGCTTGTACCCCGAGGCCTACGAGCAGTACTTC	CASSLYPEAYEQYF
TRBV6-5	TRBD1	-	TRBJ2-4	TGTGCCAGCAGCCCCGGACAGGGTAGTATGGACATTCAGTACTTC	CASSPGQGSMDIQYF
TRBV7-9	-	-	TRBJ2-1	TGTGCCAGCAGCGCCGGACAGATACGCGGTGTGCAGTTCTTC	CASSAGQIRGVQFF
TRBV18	-	-	TRBJ1-1	TGTGCCAGCTCCCTCCATTCTGGGCGGGGTGGCACTGAAGCTTTCTTT	CASSLHSGRGGTEAFF
TRBV18	TRBD2	-	TRBJ2-3	TGTGCCAGCTCACCCCAACTACTAGCGGGAGGGCCTGATACGCAGTATTTT	CASSPQLLAGGPDTQYF
TRBV18	TRBD1	-	TRBJ1-2	TGTGCCAGCTCCCGCGACAGGGGCTATAGTAACTATGGCTACACCTTC	CASSRDRGYSNYGYTF
TRBV11-1	-	-	TRBJ1-2	TGTGCCAGCAGCTTGGCCGGTACGGGGAATGGCTACACCTTC	CASSLAGTGNGYTF
TRBV5-1	-	-	TRBJ2-3	TGCGCCAGCAGCATGGACCGGTGGAGTACGCAGTATTTT	CASSMDRWSTQYF
TRBV6-1	-	-	TRBJ1-4	TGTGCCAGCAGTGCCAGGGCTTTTAATGAAAAACTGTTTTTT	CASSARAFNEKLFF